The T cell receptor beta chain under discussion was sequenced for a study of graft-versus-host responses after intestinal transplantation. The sample holds a few counts of this clone. The antigen is not known. Profiling relied on immunoSEQ multiplex PCR, and the TCRdb table lists in-frame clones only, not all of them. The sample holds more than 80,000 clones, 75% to 90% seen once. This receptor was obtained from a human donor who received an intestinal transplant. Here the sequenced sample was unstimulated CD8+ T cells sorted from spleen or lymph node cells, taken before intestinal transplant.

The CDR3 DNA reads TGTGCCAGCAGTGAAGAGGGGGCGGCTGGAAACACCATATATTTT. It yields the protein CASSEEGAAGNTIYF. The chain has TRBV6-1 and TRBJ1-3; 7 bases line up with TRBD1. Germline CDR1 reads MNHNS; CDR2 reads SASEGT. CDR3 length: 15 residues. With V trimmed by 1 base and J by 2 bases, 2 bases remained unmatched.